This entry lists 30 T cell receptor beta chains sequenced from one sample in a study of blood T cells in healthy people across ages. Sample-barcoded 5' priming and a J-beta primer mix drove a second PCR of 7 to 11 cycles. One entry per CDR3 protein results from TCRdb running MiXCR on the 5' RACE reads. The sample holds 1.5 million to 2 million distinct CDR3 sequences, about 28% seen once. Sequencing input: blood. The receptors originated from a woman in her 30s in good health.

In its sample, this clonotype was seen many times. Written as DNA, the CDR3 is TGTGCCAGCAGCTTTGGGGGCTCGAACAATGAGCAGTTCTTC. Amino acids: CASSFGGSNNEQFF. The V call is TRBV5-6, the J call TRBJ2-1, with D perhaps matching TRBD1 (6 bases). This CDR3 contains 14 residues. Trimming took off 2 bases at V and 5 bases at J, with 11 bases between the two ends. The germline CDR1 and CDR2 sequences are SGHDT and YYEEEE.

This clonotype was recorded many times. V is TRBV27 and J is TRBJ2-3; D possibly corresponds to TRBD1 (5 bases). Trimming removed 7 bases from V and 6 bases from J, with 14 bases in between. Germline V gene lookup returns CDR1 MNHEY and CDR2 SMNVEV (reference sequence). The CDR3 covers 13 residues. The CDR3 coding sequence is TGTGCCAGCATGGCAGGGTTTAGGGATACGCAGTATTTT. This codes for CASMAGFRDTQYF.

This clonotype was detected many times. This chain joins TRBV7-9 and TRBJ2-7; 8 bases fit TRBD1. Germline V gives CDR1 SEHNR, CDR2 FQNEAQ (reference sequence). This CDR3 is 15 amino acids long. The junction had 6 bases not matched to a gene; V was cut back by 3 bases and J by 2 bases. As DNA, the CDR3 is TGTGCCAGCAGCTTCACGACAGGGGTAACCTACGAGCAGTACTTC. It yields the protein CASSFTTGVTYEQYF.

J is TRBJ2-5 and V is TRBV12-3 or TRBV12-4; perhaps D is TRBD1 or TRBD2 (6 bases each). The germline V and J ends were trimmed by 3 bases and 4 bases, with 18 bases remaining between them. The CDR3 is 16 amino acids. CDR3 region: CASSFYASGARETQYF. CDR3 nucleotide sequence: TGTGCCAGCAGTTTTTATGCATCGGGGGCGAGAGAGACCCAGTACTTC.

As concerns this clonotype: One end of the junction is discordant with germline, which a read error may explain. The chain links TRBV5-1 to TRBJ1-2, with 8 positions matching TRBD1. Per germline, CDR1 SGHRS and CDR2 YFSETQ. This CDR3 has 13 residues. CDR3 nucleotides: TGCGCCGGCAGCCCAGGGACAGGCGATGGCTACACCTTC. Protein sequence: CAGSPGTGDGYTF.

V is TRBV28 and J is TRBJ2-7; tentatively, D is TRBD1 (6 bases). CDR3 size: 14 residues. Germline V gene data show CDR1 as MDHEN and CDR2 as SYDVKM. Trimming took 7 bases from V and 0 from J, leaving 13 bases between them. The CDR3 DNA reads as TGTGCCAGCACAACACAGGGTCCCTCCTACGAGCAGTACTTC. The encoded protein is CASTTQGPSYEQYF.

Ten or more counts support this clonotype. The chain carries TRBV28 and TRBJ1-6; D gene ambiguous. The CDR3 sequence is 12 residues long. Trimming stripped 8 bases from V and 10 bases from J, with 12 bases between. Germline V gene sequence: CDR1 MDHEN, CDR2 SYDVKM. DNA for the CDR3: TGTGCCAGCCGGGAACGGAACTCACCCCTCCACTTT. Translated, it gives CASRERNSPLHF.

This clonotype was counted between two and nine times. This chain links TRBV25-1 with TRBJ2-3; perhaps TRBD2 as D (6 bases). CDR3 length: 15 residues. V was trimmed by 2 bases and J by 4 bases, leaving 13 bases between them. Germline V gene sequence: CDR1 MGHDK, CDR2 SYGVNS. This chain's CDR3 is CASSEIYGDSDTQYF. As DNA, the CDR3 is TGTGCCAGCAGTGAAATATACGGGGACTCAGATACGCAGTATTTT.

This clonotype came up a few times. This sequence joins TRBV27 and TRBJ2-5, with a tentative D call TRBD1 (6 bases). CDR3 size: 16 residues. Germline loops: CDR1 MNHEY, CDR2 SMNVEV (reference sequence). Trimming left V 4 bases short and J 4 bases short, with 19 bases between. The CDR3 DNA follows: TGTGCCAGCAGTTCCACTTGGTTTCAGGGGCCAGAGACCCAGTACTTC. Protein: CASSSTWFQGPETQYF.

This clonotype was detected ten times or more. The chain has TRBV28 and TRBJ2-7; the D gene is possibly TRBD1 (6 bases). The ends were cut back, 2 bases at V and 5 bases at J, with 19 bases in the middle. The germline CDR1 and CDR2 sequences are MDHEN and SYDVKM. The CDR3 contains 16 residues. Here the CDR3 DNA reads TGTGCCAGCAGTTTACTCAGGGGAAGGACGACGGACGAGCAGTACTTC. Its protein is CASSLLRGRTTDEQYF.

In its sample, this clonotype was seen many times. This CDR3 reads CASSLSGGANVLTF. As DNA, the CDR3 is TGTGCCAGCAGTCTCTCAGGCGGGGCCAACGTCCTGACTTTC. The rearrangement links TRBV12-3 or TRBV12-4 to TRBJ2-6; D unresolved. The length of the CDR3 is 14 residues. Trimming shortened V by 5 bases and J by 4 bases, and 9 bases separated the two germline ends.

The genes are TRBV10-3 and TRBJ1-4; D may be TRBD1 (5 bases). V lost 6 bases and J 8 bases, leaving 10 bases between the germline ends. The CDR3 spans 12 residues. Germline loops: CDR1 ENHRY, CDR2 SYGVKD. CDR3 loop: CAISLEGEKLFF. As DNA, the CDR3 is TGTGCCATCAGCCTGGAGGGGGAAAAACTGTTTTTT.

This clonotype occurred many times. The rearrangement uses TRBV10-2 and TRBJ2-5; D perhaps matches TRBD1 (6 bases). CDR1 is WSHSY and CDR2 is SAAADI in the germline V gene. The CDR3 has 14 residues. Trimming removed 9 bases from V and 2 bases from J, with 16 bases in between. CDR3 coding DNA: TGCGCCAGTGGAGACCCGGGACAACAAGAGACCCAGTACTTC. This encodes CASGDPGQQETQYF.

The chain is built from TRBV28 and TRBJ2-6; the D gene could be TRBD1 or TRBD2 (5 bases each). Germline loops: CDR1 MDHEN, CDR2 SYDVKM. V was pared by 6 bases and J by 2 bases, with 11 bases between. This CDR3 is 15 amino acids long. The CDR3 loop reads CASSHEGPGANVLTF. The CDR3 region has the DNA TGTGCCAGCAGCCATGAGGGGCCTGGGGCCAACGTCCTGACTTTC. Using reference TRBV28 and TRBJ2-6 for the parts outside the CDR3, the full variable domain is DVKVTQSSRYLVKRTGEKVFLECVQDMDHENMFWYRQDPGLGLRLIYFSYDVKMKEKGDIPEGYSVSREKKERFSLILESASTNQTSMYLCASSHEGPGANVLTFGAGSRLTVL.

To note about this clonotype: Compared with germline, one end of the junction differs, possibly owing to a read error. This chain links TRBV28 with TRBJ1-2; D gene unclear. The germline CDR1 and CDR2 sequences are MDHEN and SYDVKM. The CDR3 covers 13 residues. This CDR3 reads CASSFSLDYDYTF. CDR3 coding DNA: TGTGCCAGCAGTTTCTCCCTCGACTATGACTACACCTTC.

The chain links TRBV6-6 to TRBJ1-1; D might be TRBD1 (6 bases). Per germline, CDR1 MNHNY and CDR2 SVGAGI (reference sequence). V gave up 3 bases and J gave up 4 bases, with 9 bases separating them. The CDR3 length is 13 residues. The CDR3 protein is CASSYTGFTEAFF. The CDR3 DNA reads TGTGCCAGCAGTTATACAGGGTTCACTGAAGCTTTCTTT.

This clonotype was seen at least ten times. This chain uses TRBV28 with TRBJ2-1; maybe TRBD2 (6 bases). The V and J ends lost 6 bases and 5 bases respectively, with 23 bases between them. The CDR3 is 17 amino acids. Germline lookup yields CDR1 MDHEN and CDR2 SYDVKM. The CDR3 DNA sequence: TGTGCCAGCAGCCCCGTGGGACGAGGACTAAGGGACAATGAGCAGTTCTTC. As protein: CASSPVGRGLRDNEQFF.

This clonotype was detected only a few times. The chain uses TRBV4-2 and TRBJ1-2; D call uncertain. Germline CDR1 is LGHNA and CDR2 is YNFKEQ. Trimming pared 0 bases from V and 4 bases from J, leaving 15 bases between. The CDR3 covers 16 residues. CDR3 in DNA: TGTGCCAGCAGCCAAGAAGCCCTTCTAGTGGGCTATGGCTACACCTTC. Translation: CASSQEALLVGYGYTF.

The table lists this clonotype with a few counts. The chain couples TRBV25-1 to TRBJ1-2, with a possible D match to TRBD1 (5 bases). The germline V and J ends were trimmed by 2 bases and 8 bases, with 21 bases remaining between them. The CDR3 extends over 16 amino acids. Germline V gene lookup returns CDR1 MGHDK and CDR2 SYGVNS. Here the CDR3 DNA reads TGTGCCAGCAGTGAAGTGGACGGAGGCCAGGGCGGCGGCTACACCTTC. It encodes CASSEVDGGQGGGYTF.

Concerning this clonotype itself: A clone one base away is much larger, so this may be a read error. The chain has TRBV5-1 and TRBJ1-2; no clear D gene. CDR3 size: 15 residues. Germline V CDR1 and CDR2: SGHRS, YFSETQ. For the CDR3, the DNA is TGCGTCAGCAGGCTTGAGCCGGCCTTTAACTATGGCTACACCTTC. It codes for CVSRLEPAFNYGYTF.

This chain uses TRBV11-2 with TRBJ1-4; D is perhaps TRBD1 (5 bases). Germline V gives CDR1 SGHAT, CDR2 FQNNGV. This CDR3 spans 14 amino acids. V dropped 3 bases and J dropped 5 bases, with 10 bases sitting between them. DNA for the CDR3: TGTGCCAGCAGCTTGGACGGGGGAAATGAAAAACTGTTTTTT. Its translation: CASSLDGGNEKLFF.

This clonotype was counted at least ten times. The CDR3 region is CSARVHSQETQYF. Here the CDR3 DNA reads TGCAGTGCTAGAGTTCACAGCCAAGAGACCCAGTACTTC. The V and J genes are TRBV20-1 and TRBJ2-5; D uncertain. The CDR3 is made up of 13 amino acids. The V and J ends lost 1 base and 1 base respectively, with 7 bases between them. Germline lookup yields CDR1 DFQATT and CDR2 SNEGSKA (reference sequence).

The chain has TRBV28 and TRBJ1-2; D is perhaps TRBD1 (5 bases). Trimming removed 8 bases at V and 3 bases at J, with 16 bases between. This CDR3 has 14 amino acids. Germline loops: CDR1 MDHEN, CDR2 SYDVKM. CDR3 in amino acids: CASGGTSGDYGYTF. CDR3 bases: TGTGCCAGCGGTGGGACTTCCGGAGACTATGGCTACACCTTC.

This clonotype occurred many times. V usage is TRBV7-2 and J usage is TRBJ2-1, with D unresolved. CDR1 is SGHTA, CDR2 FQGNSA, per germline. The V end was cut by 5 bases, the J end by 15 bases, with 17 bases between. This CDR3 is built from 12 residues. The CDR3 coding sequence is TGTGCCAGCAGCCCCTTTGAATTCGGTCTGTTCTTC. Encoded protein: CASSPFEFGLFF.

This sequence joins TRBV20-1 and TRBJ1-1; D is uncertain. The CDR3 is 12 amino acids. The germline CDR1 and CDR2 sequences are DFQATT and SNEGSKA (reference sequence). The ends were cut back, 5 bases at V and 3 bases at J, with 10 bases in the middle. CDR3 sequence (DNA): TGCAGTGCTCCCCGCCGGGACACTGAAGCTTTCTTT. Its protein product is CSAPRRDTEAFF.

About this clonotype itself: A read error is possible here, since a much larger clone lies one base away. The gene calls are TRBV20-1 and TRBJ2-5, with 7 bases identical to TRBD2. The better agreement between TRBJ2-7 and the DNA end casts doubt on the J call. This CDR3 region has 14 residues. Looked up from germline, CDR1 is DFQATT and CDR2 is SNEGSKA (reference sequence). Written as DNA, the CDR3 is TGCGGTGCTAGAGAAGCCCTAGCGGATTACGAGCAGTACTTC. This encodes CGAREALADYEQYF.

A note on this clonotype: One end of the junction is discordant with germline, which a read error may explain. CDR3 residues: CAGSQVLVETQYF. CDR3 coding DNA: TGCGCCGGCAGCCAAGTATTGGTAGAGACCCAGTACTTC. The chain recombines TRBV4-1 with TRBJ2-5; D is ambiguous. Germline assignment: CDR1 MGHRA and CDR2 YSYEKL. CDR3 length equals 13 residues.

This clonotype was found a few times. The gene calls are TRBV21-1 and TRBJ2-3; the table's TRBD2 call for D was not verified on the DNA. TRBV21-1 is designated a pseudogene. The length of the CDR3 is 15 residues. The CDR3 here is CATPWRREGTDTQYF. CDR3 coding DNA: TGTGCCACCCCTTGGAGGCGGGAAGGCACAGATACGCAGTATTTT.

This clonotype was observed a handful of times. This chain links TRBV6-1 with TRBJ2-1; a weak D match, TRBD2 (6 bases). The germline V and J ends were trimmed by 11 bases and 5 bases, with 19 bases remaining between them. From germline, CDR1 is MNHNS and CDR2 SASEGT. The CDR3 is 14 residues long. The CDR3 sequence: CAGKQDYNDNEQFF. The CDR3 DNA reads TGTGCCGGCAAGCAGGACTACAACGACAATGAGCAGTTCTTC.

This clonotype was seen ten or more times. The gene calls are TRBV6-5 and TRBJ2-4; the D is unclear. CDR1 is MNHEY, CDR2 SVGAGI, per germline. CDR3 length equals 16 residues. V was cut by 2 bases and J by 4 bases, with 15 bases left in between. The CDR3 sequence is CASSYHPADGKNIQYF. CDR3 DNA: TGTGCCAGCAGTTACCACCCGGCGGATGGTAAAAACATTCAGTACTTC.